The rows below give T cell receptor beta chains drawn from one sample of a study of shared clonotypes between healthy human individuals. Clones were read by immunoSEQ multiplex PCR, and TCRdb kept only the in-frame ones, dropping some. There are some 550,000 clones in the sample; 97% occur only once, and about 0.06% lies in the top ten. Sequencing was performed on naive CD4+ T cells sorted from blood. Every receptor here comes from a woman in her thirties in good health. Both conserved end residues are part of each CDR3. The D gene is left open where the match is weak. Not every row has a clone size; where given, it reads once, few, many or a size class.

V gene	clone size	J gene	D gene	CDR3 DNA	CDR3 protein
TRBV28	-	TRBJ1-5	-	TGTGCCAGCAGTTTAAGAGGGGAATATCAGCCCCAGCATTTT	CASSLRGEYQPQHF
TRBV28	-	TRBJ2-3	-	TGTGCCAGCAGTTTATGGCAGGGCCCTTACACAGATACGCAGTATTTT	CASSLWQGPYTDTQYF
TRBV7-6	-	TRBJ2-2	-	TGTGCCAGCAGCCCAACGAACACCGGGGAGCTGTTTTTT	CASSPTNTGELFF
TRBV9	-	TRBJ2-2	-	TGTGCCAGCAGCCCTAGTGGGATGGCCGGGGAGCTGTTTTTT	CASSPSGMAGELFF
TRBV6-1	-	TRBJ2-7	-	TGTGCCAGCAGGACGGGCCTGACTGCGTACTTC	CASRTGLTAYF
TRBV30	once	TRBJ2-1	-	TGTGCCTGGAGTGTAAGGGGCTACAATGAGCAGTTCTTC	CAWSVRGYNEQFF
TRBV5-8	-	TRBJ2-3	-	TGTGCCAGCAGCTTGCCCCGCTACGGGGGCACAGATACGCAGTATTTT	CASSLPRYGGTDTQYF
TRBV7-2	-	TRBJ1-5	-	TGTGCCAGCAGCCCTTGGGCCAATCAGCCCCAGCATTTT	CASSPWANQPQHF
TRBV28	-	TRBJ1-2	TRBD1	TGTGCCAGCAGTTCATCCGGGACAGGGAGCTATGGCTACACCTTC	CASSSSGTGSYGYTF
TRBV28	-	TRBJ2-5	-	TGTGCCAGCAGTTTTGCGGGCGAAGGGGGAGAGACCCAGTACTTC	CASSFAGEGGETQYF
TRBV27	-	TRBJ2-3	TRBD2	TGTGCCAGCAGTACTTTAGCGGGAGTGGCAGATACGCAGTATTTT	CASSTLAGVADTQYF
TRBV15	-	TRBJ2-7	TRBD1	TGTGCCACCAGCAGAGTGTTGGACAGGGAGTCCTACGAGCAGTACTTC	CATSRVLDRESYEQYF
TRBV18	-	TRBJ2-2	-	TGTGCCAGCGTGGAACGGTCAAAAAACACCGGGGAGCTGTTTTTT	CASVERSKNTGELFF
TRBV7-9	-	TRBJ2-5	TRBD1	TGTGCCAGCAGGGCGACAGGGATCCAGTACTTC	CASRATGIQYF
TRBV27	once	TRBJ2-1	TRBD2	TGTGCCAGCAGTTTGCCCAGACTAGCGGGAGGTCATGAGCAGTTCTTC	CASSLPRLAGGHEQFF
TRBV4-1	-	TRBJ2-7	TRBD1	TGCGCCAGCAGCCAAGCCCCGGGACAGGGGAAGTTCGAGCAGTACTTC	CASSQAPGQGKFEQYF
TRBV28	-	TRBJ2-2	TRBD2	TGTGCCAGTTATACCGGGAGGAGGACCGGGGAGCTGTTTTTT	CASYTGRRTGELFF
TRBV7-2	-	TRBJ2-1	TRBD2	TGTGCCAGCAGCTTAGAAGCGGGAGAGACTGAGCAGTTCTTC	CASSLEAGETEQFF
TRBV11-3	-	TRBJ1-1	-	TGTGCCAGCAGCTCACAACAGGACACTGAAGCTTTCTTT	CASSSQQDTEAFF
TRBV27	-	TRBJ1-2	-	TGTGCCAGCAGTTTTATGAGAAGTTCTACCATTAAAGGAGGCTACACCTTC	CASSFMRSSTIKGGYTF
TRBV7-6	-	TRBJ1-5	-	TGTGCCAGCAGCCGGACGGAAGCCAGCGGGGGGTCGAGTCCCCAGCATTTT	CASSRTEASGGSSPQHF
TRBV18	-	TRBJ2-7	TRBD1	TGTGCCAGCTCACCGCGACAGGGGTTCGACGAGCAGTACTTC	CASSPRQGFDEQYF
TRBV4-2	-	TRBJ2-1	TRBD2	TGTGCCAGCAAGCCTAGCGGGAGGAATGAGCAGTTCTTC	CASKPSGRNEQFF
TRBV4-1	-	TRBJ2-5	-	TGCGCCAGCAGCGAGCTGAGACAAGAGACCCAGTACTTC	CASSELRQETQYF
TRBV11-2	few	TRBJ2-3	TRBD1	TGTGCCAGCAGCTCAGGACAGGTTGTGACAGATACGCAGTATTTT	CASSSGQVVTDTQYF
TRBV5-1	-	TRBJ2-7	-	TGCGCCAGCAGTAGGACTCCACAATTAGAGCAGTACTTC	CASSRTPQLEQYF
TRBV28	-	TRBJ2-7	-	TGTGCCAGCAGCCCGCCCTACGAGCAGTACTTC	CASSPPYEQYF
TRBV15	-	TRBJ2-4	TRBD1	TGTGCCACCAGCAGAGCAGGGAGGACAGGGGGAGCCAAAAACATTCAGTACTTC	CATSRAGRTGGAKNIQYF
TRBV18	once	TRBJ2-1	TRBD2	TGTGCCAGCTCACCACCATGGCGGGAGGTACCTTACAATGAGCAGTTCTTC	CASSPPWREVPYNEQFF
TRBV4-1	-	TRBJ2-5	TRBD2	TGCGCCAGCAGCCAATGGAAGCGGGAGGGCCCTCGGGAAGAGACCCAGTACTTC	CASSQWKREGPREETQYF
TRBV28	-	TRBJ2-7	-	TGTGCCAGCAGTGGGGGGACAGATTGGTACTTC	CASSGGTDWYF
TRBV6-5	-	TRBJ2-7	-	TGTGCCAGCAGCCAACCCTACAGACCCTACGAGCAGTACTTC	CASSQPYRPYEQYF
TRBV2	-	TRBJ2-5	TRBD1	TGTGCCAGCAGTCCCCGGGACAGGTGGCAGACCCAGTACTTC	CASSPRDRWQTQYF
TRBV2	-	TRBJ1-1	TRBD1	TGTGCCAGCAACATGGGGCAGGGGGCGTACACTGAAGCTTTCTTT	CASNMGQGAYTEAFF
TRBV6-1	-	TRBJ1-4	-	TGTGCCAGCAGCGCGGAAGAGAGGTGGGAAAAACTGTTTTTT	CASSAEERWEKLFF
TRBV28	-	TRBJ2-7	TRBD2	TGTGCCAGCAGTTTAGGGGGGAGGGTCTCCTACGAGCAGTACTTC	CASSLGGRVSYEQYF
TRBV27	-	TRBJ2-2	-	TGTGCCAGCAGTTTTAGCAGGGACACCGGGGAGCTGTTTTTT	CASSFSRDTGELFF
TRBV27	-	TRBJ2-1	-	TGTGCCAGCAGTGAGTCCTACAATGAGCAGTTCTTC	CASSESYNEQFF